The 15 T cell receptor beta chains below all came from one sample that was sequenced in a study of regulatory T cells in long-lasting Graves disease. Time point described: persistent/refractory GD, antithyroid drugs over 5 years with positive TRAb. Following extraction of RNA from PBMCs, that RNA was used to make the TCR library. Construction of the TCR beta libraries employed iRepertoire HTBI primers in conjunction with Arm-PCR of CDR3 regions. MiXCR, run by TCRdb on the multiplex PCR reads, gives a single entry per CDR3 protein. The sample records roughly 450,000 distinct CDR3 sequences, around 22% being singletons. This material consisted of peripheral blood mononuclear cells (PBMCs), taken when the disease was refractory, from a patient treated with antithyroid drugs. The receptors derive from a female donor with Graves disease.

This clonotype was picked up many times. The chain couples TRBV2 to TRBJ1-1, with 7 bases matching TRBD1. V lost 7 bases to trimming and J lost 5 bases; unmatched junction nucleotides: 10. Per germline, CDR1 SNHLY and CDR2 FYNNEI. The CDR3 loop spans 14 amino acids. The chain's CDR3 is CASTESSRGTEAFF. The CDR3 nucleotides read TGTGCCAGCACCGAAAGTAGCAGGGGGACTGAAGCTTTCTTT.

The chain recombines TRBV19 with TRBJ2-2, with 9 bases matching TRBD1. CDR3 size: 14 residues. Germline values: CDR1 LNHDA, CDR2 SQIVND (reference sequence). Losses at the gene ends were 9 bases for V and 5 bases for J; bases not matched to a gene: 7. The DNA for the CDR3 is TGTGCCAGCGGTGACAGGGGGAGAACCGGGGAGCTGTTTTTT. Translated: CASGDRGRTGELFF.

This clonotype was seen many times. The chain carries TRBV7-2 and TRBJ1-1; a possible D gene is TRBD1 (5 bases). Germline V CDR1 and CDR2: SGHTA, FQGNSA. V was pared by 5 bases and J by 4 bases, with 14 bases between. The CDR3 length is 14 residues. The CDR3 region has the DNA TGTGCCAGCAGCCCGGCAGGGTTTAGCACTGAAGCTTTCTTT. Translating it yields CASSPAGFSTEAFF.

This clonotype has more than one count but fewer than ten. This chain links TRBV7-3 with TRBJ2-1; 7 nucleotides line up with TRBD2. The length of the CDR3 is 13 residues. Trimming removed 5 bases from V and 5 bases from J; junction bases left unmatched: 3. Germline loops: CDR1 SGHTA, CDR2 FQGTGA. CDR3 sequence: CASSIAGDNEQFF. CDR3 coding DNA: TGTGCCAGCAGCATAGCGGGTGACAATGAGCAGTTCTTC.

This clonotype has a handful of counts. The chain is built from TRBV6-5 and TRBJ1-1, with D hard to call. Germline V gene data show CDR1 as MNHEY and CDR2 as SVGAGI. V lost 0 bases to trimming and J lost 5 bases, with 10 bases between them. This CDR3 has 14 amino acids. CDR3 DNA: TGTGCCAGCAGTTACTCGCTGGGGAGGACTGAAGCTTTCTTT. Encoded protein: CASSYSLGRTEAFF.

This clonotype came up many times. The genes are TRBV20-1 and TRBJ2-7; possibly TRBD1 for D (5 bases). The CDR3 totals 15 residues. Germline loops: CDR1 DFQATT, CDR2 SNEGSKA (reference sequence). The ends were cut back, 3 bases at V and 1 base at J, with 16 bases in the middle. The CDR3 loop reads CSASSPDIVSYEQYF. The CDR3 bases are TGCAGTGCTAGTTCCCCGGACATAGTTTCCTACGAGCAGTACTTC.

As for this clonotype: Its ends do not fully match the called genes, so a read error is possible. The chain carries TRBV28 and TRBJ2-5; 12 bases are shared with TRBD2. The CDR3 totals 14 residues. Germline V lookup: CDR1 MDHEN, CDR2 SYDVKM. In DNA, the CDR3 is TGTGCCAACAGTTTGGGACTAGCGGGAGAGACCCAGTACTTC. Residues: CANSLGLAGETQYF.

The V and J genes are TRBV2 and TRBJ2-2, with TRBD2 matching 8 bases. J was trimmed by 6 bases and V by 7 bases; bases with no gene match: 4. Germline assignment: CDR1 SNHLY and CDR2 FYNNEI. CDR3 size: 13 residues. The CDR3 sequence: CASKAGVPGELFF. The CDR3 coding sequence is TGTGCCAGCAAAGCGGGAGTTCCCGGGGAGCTGTTTTTT.

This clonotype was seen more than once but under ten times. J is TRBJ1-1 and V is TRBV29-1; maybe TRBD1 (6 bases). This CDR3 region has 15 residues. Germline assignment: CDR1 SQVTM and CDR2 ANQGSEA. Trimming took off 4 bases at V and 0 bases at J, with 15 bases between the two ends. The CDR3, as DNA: TGCAGCGTTGCCGGACAGAAAATCATGAACACTGAAGCTTTCTTT. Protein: CSVAGQKIMNTEAFF.

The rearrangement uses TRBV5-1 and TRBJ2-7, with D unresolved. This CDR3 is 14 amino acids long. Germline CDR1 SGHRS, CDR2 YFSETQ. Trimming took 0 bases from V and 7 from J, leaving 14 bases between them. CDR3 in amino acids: CASSLALGSSEQYF. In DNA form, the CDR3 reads TGCGCCAGCAGCTTGGCATTAGGGTCGTCTGAGCAGTACTTC.

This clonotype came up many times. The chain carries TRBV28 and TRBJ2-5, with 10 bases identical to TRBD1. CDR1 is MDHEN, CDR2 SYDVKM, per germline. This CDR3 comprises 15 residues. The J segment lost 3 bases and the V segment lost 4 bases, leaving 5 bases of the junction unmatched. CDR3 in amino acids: CASSSTGTGEETQYF. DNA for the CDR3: TGTGCCAGCAGTTCGACCGGGACAGGGGAAGAGACCCAGTACTTC. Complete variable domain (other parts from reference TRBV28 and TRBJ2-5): DVKVTQSSRYLVKRTGEKVFLECVQDMDHENMFWYRQDPGLGLRLIYFSYDVKMKEKGDIPEGYSVSREKKERFSLILESASTNQTSMYLCASSSTGTGEETQYFGPGTRLLVL.

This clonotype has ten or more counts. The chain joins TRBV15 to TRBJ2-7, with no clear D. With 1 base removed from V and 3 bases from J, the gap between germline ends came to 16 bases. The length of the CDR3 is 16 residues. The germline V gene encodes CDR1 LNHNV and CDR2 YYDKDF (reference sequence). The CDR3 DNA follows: TGTGCCACCAGCAGAGGAGCCGTGTTAGCCGGCTACGAGCAGTACTTC. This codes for CATSRGAVLAGYEQYF.

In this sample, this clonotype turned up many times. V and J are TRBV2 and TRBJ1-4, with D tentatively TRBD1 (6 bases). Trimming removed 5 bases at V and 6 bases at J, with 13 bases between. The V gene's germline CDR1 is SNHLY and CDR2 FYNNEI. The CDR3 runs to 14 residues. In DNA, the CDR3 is TGTGCCAGCAGTTCCGGGGGCGCCGATGAAAAACTGTTTTTT. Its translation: CASSSGGADEKLFF.

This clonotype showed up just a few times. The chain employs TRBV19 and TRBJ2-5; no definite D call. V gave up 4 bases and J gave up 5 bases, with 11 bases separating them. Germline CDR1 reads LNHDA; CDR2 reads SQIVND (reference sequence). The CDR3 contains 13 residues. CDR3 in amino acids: CASSTSAWETQYF. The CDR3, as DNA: TGTGCCAGTAGTACCTCGGCATGGGAGACCCAGTACTTC.

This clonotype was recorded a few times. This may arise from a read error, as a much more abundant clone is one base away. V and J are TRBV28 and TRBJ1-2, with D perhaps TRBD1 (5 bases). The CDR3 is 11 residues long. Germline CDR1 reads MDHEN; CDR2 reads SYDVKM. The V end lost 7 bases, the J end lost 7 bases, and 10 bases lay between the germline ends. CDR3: CASKSRAGYTF. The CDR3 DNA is TGTGCCAGCAAGTCCAGGGCTGGCTACACCTTC.